Sequencing of this TCR beta chain was carried out in a study of identical twins. This clonotype occurred a few times. A template switching step contributed a universal primer site, while unique molecular identifiers were present in the cDNA. One entry per CDR3 protein results from TCRdb running MiXCR on the 5' RACE reads. The table has 700,000 or so distinct CDR3 sequences, roughly 8% seen once. J lost 3 bases, V lost 5 bases, and 7 bases had no gene match. CDR3 length: 15 amino acids. Germline assignment: CDR1 SEHNR and CDR2 FQNEAQ (reference sequence). This sample also belongs to another study, concerning yellow fever vaccine responses in identical twins.

Sequencing input: PBMCs. This clonotype was obtained from a woman younger than 35 in good health. V is TRBV7-9 and J is TRBJ2-1, with 7 bases that match TRBD2. For the CDR3, the DNA is TGTGCCAGCAGCCCCCGGGGGGAGAACTACAATGAGCAGTTCTTC. This translates into CASSPRGENYNEQFF.